This T cell receptor beta chain was recovered during a study of blood T cell repertoires in COVID-19. Note on this clone: Other DNA sequences within the sample encode an identical CDR3.

Sequencing used immunoSEQ multiplex PCR; TCRdb keeps in-frame clones, though not all of them. The profile covers 250,000 to 350,000 clones, with about nine tenths appearing a single time and roughly 2.1% taken by the ten largest. Germline loops: CDR1 SNHLY, CDR2 FYNNEI. The V segment lost 6 bases and the J segment 0 bases; nucleotides outside the gene matches: 4. The CDR3 extends over 15 amino acids. This TCR derives from a man between 18 and 29 years old with active or convalescent COVID-19. The sample comprised peripheral blood. V usage is TRBV2 and J usage is TRBJ2-3; the match to TRBD1 covers 9 bases. The CDR3 here is CASRTQGASTDTQYF. CDR3 DNA sequence: TGTGCCAGCAGGACACAGGGGGCGAGCACAGATACGCAGTATTTT.